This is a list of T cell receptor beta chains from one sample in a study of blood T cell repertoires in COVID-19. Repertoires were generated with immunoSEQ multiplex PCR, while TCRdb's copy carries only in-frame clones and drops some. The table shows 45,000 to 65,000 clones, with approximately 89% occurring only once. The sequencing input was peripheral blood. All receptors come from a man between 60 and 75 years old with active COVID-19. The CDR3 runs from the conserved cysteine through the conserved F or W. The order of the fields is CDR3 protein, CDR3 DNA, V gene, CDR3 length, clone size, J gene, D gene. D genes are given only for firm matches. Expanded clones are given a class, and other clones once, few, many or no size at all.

CDR3 protein: CASSLSRTEAFF; CDR3 DNA: TGTGCCAGCAGTCTATCTCGCACTGAAGCTTTCTTT; V gene: TRBV6-5; CDR3 length: 12; clone size: .; J gene: TRBJ1-1; D gene: .
CDR3 protein: CASSPPVSGTQYF; CDR3 DNA: TGTGCCAGCAGCCCCCCGGTCTCGGGTACGCAGTATTTT; V gene: TRBV27; CDR3 length: 13; clone size: .; J gene: TRBJ2-3; D gene: .
CDR3 protein: CAWRYRGSYGYTF; CDR3 DNA: TGTGCCTGGAGGTACAGGGGGTCCTATGGCTACACCTTC; V gene: TRBV30; CDR3 length: 13; clone size: .; J gene: TRBJ1-2; D gene: TRBD1
CDR3 protein: CASSLIGESYEQYF; CDR3 DNA: TGCGCCAGCAGCTTGATCGGGGAGTCCTACGAGCAGTACTTC; V gene: TRBV5-1; CDR3 length: 14; clone size: once; J gene: TRBJ2-7; D gene: .
CDR3 protein: CASSQGQGRTDTQYF; CDR3 DNA: TGTGCCAGCAGCCAAGGGCAGGGCCGCACAGATACGCAGTATTTT; V gene: TRBV14; CDR3 length: 15; clone size: .; J gene: TRBJ2-3; D gene: .
CDR3 protein: CASRTPSGTHEQYF; CDR3 DNA: TGTGCCAGCAGGACACCGTCTGGTACCCACGAGCAGTACTTC; V gene: TRBV28; CDR3 length: 14; clone size: .; J gene: TRBJ2-7; D gene: .
CDR3 protein: CASRLERSTQYF; CDR3 DNA: TGTGCCAGCAGGCTTGAGCGCAGTACGCAGTATTTT; V gene: TRBV2; CDR3 length: 12; clone size: .; J gene: TRBJ2-3; D gene: .
CDR3 protein: CASSQGQGGGEQFF; CDR3 DNA: TGTGCCAGCAGCCAGGGACAGGGTGGGGGTGAGCAGTTCTTC; V gene: TRBV3-1/TRBV3-2; CDR3 length: 14; clone size: .; J gene: TRBJ2-1; D gene: TRBD1
CDR3 protein: CASSPGQATNEKLFF; CDR3 DNA: TGTGCCAGCTCACCAGGACAGGCAACTAATGAAAAACTGTTTTTT; V gene: TRBV18; CDR3 length: 15; clone size: .; J gene: TRBJ1-4; D gene: TRBD1
CDR3 protein: CASSLVPRGAASYNEQFF; CDR3 DNA: TGTGCCAGCAGCTTAGTCCCCCGCGGGGCAGCCTCCTACAATGAGCAGTTCTTC; V gene: TRBV7-8; CDR3 length: 18; clone size: .; J gene: TRBJ2-1; D gene: .
CDR3 protein: CASTNGGVKQYF; CDR3 DNA: TGTGCCAGCACTAACGGGGGGGTAAAGCAGTATTTT; V gene: TRBV6-5; CDR3 length: 12; clone size: .; J gene: TRBJ2-3; D gene: TRBD2
CDR3 protein: CASSPGGGHTGELFF; CDR3 DNA: TGTGCCAGCAGCCCGGGCGGGGGCCACACCGGGGAGCTGTTTTTT; V gene: TRBV5-4; CDR3 length: 15; clone size: .; J gene: TRBJ2-2; D gene: .
CDR3 protein: CASSPFLGTGVPQPQHF; CDR3 DNA: TGTGCCAGCAGTCCCTTTCTCGGGACAGGGGTCCCTCAGCCCCAGCATTTT; V gene: TRBV28; CDR3 length: 17; clone size: .; J gene: TRBJ1-5; D gene: TRBD1
CDR3 protein: CASSLDEYNEQFF; CDR3 DNA: TGTGCCAGCAGCTTAGATGAGTACAATGAGCAGTTCTTC; V gene: TRBV7-2; CDR3 length: 13; clone size: .; J gene: TRBJ2-1; D gene: .
CDR3 protein: CASSQGLHPDTQYF; CDR3 DNA: TGTGCCAGCAGCCAGGGACTCCACCCCGATACGCAGTATTTT; V gene: TRBV7-3; CDR3 length: 14; clone size: .; J gene: TRBJ2-3; D gene: .
CDR3 protein: CASTVGGYGNTEAFF; CDR3 DNA: TGTGCCAGCACGGTTGGAGGGTACGGGAACACTGAAGCTTTCTTT; V gene: TRBV28; CDR3 length: 15; clone size: .; J gene: TRBJ1-1; D gene: .
CDR3 protein: CASSLGTSAFEQFF; CDR3 DNA: TGTGCCAGCAGCTTGGGGACTAGCGCTTTTGAGCAGTTCTTC; V gene: TRBV11-3; CDR3 length: 14; clone size: .; J gene: TRBJ2-1; D gene: TRBD2
CDR3 protein: CASSSIAGERNEQFF; CDR3 DNA: TGTGCCAGCAGCTCAATAGCGGGAGAACGGAATGAGCAGTTCTTC; V gene: TRBV5-4; CDR3 length: 15; clone size: .; J gene: TRBJ2-1; D gene: TRBD2